A single sample is the source of the 2 T cell receptor beta chains below, sequenced in a study of Graves' ophthalmopathy and Graves' hyperthyroidism. RNA served as the template for amplifying TCR beta CDR3 regions. An initial RT-PCR round employing HTBI primers preceded a second-round multiplex PCR. TCRdb re-derived calls from the multiplex PCR reads in MiXCR, one entry per CDR3 protein. The sample includes about 700,000 distinct CDR3 sequences, about 38% seen only once; the top ten take 3% to 3.5%. The sequencing input was peripheral blood. Source of these receptors: an adult man with Graves' ophthalmopathy.

This clonotype was seen ten or more times. The chain employs TRBV5-1 and TRBJ2-2; perhaps TRBD2 as D (5 bases). The germline CDR1 and CDR2 sequences are SGHRS and YFSETQ. V was clipped by 2 bases and J by 9 bases, with 17 bases between them. This CDR3 has 15 residues. The CDR3 DNA follows: TGCGCCAGCAGCTTCGAGGGAACGGGGAACCGGGAGCTGTTTTTT. Protein sequence: CASSFEGTGNRELFF.

V gene TRBV10-3 combines with J gene TRBJ1-5; no clear D. Looked up from germline, CDR1 is ENHRY and CDR2 is SYGVKD. Between the trimmed V and J ends, which lost 5 bases and 7 bases, there was a span of 12 bases. CDR3 size: 13 residues. The CDR3 loop is CAISTSDEQPQHF. Written as DNA, the CDR3 is TGTGCCATCAGTACCTCGGACGAGCAGCCCCAGCATTTT.